This T cell receptor (beta chain) was found in a study of cytomegalovirus exposure and HLA in healthy donors. Primers for the PCR totalled 60 Vbeta and 13 Jbeta. The data were produced by immunoSEQ multiplex PCR, yet TCRdb's version contains in-frame clones alone and is incomplete. The repertoire consists of fewer than 200,000 clones, with roughly 80% occurring once and the leading ten covering around 3.5%. Regarding the study as a whole: Later analysis indicated greater clonal expansion among HLA-associated TCR beta chains than among equally common other chains.

Regarding this clone: Its cognate antigen is unknown.

The CDR3 extends over 18 amino acids. V was clipped by 0 bases and J by 2 bases; unmatched bases: 8. CDR1 SGHDT and CDR2 YYEEEE come from the germline V gene. Sequencing was performed on PBMCs. The chain links TRBV5-6 to TRBJ2-2; TRBD1 aligns across 9 bases. The origin of this receptor is a man aged 25-45 years in good health and CMV-seropositive. CDR3 sequence (DNA): TGTGCCAGCAGCTTGGCCAAGGGACAGGGATTTAACACCGGGGAGCTGTTTTTT. It encodes CASSLAKGQGFNTGELFF. Looking up the rest from reference TRBV5-6 and TRBJ2-2 gives the full variable domain: DAGVTQSPTHLIKTRGQQVTLRCSPKSGHDTVSWYQQALGQGPQFIFQYYEEEERQRGNFPDRFSGHQFPNYSSELNVNALLLGDSALYLCASSLAKGQGFNTGELFFGEGSRLTVL.